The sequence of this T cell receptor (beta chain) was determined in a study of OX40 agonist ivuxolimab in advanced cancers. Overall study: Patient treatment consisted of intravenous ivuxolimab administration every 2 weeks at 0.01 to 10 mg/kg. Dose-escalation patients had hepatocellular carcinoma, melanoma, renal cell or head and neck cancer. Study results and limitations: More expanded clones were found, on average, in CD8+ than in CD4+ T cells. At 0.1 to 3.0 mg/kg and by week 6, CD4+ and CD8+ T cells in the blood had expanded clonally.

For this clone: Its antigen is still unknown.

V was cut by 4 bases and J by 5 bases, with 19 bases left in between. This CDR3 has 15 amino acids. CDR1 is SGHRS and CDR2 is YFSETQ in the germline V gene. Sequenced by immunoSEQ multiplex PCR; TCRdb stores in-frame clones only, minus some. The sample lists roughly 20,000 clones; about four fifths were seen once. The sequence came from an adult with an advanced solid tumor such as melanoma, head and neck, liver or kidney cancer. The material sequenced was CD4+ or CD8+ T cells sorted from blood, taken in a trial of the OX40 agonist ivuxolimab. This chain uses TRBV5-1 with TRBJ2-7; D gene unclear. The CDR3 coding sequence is TGCGCCAGCAGCCAAACCGGACCCCCCGTAGACGAGCAGTACTTC. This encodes CASSQTGPPVDEQYF.